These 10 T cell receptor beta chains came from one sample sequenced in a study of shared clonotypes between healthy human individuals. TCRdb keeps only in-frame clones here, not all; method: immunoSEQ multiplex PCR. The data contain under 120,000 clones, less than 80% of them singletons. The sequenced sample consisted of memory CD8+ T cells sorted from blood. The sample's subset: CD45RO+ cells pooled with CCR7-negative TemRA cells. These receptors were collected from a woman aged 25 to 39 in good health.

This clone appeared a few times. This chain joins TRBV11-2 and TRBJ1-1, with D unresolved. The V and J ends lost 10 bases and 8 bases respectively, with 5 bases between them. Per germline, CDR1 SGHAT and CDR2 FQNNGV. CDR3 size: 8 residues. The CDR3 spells CAKVEAFF. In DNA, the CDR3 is TGTGCCAAAGTCGAAGCTTTCTTT.

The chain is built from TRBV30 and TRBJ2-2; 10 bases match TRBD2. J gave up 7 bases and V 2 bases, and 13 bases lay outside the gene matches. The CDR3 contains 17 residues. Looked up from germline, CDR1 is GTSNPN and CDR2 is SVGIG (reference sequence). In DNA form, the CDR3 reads TGTGCCTGGAGTAATCAGCTAGCGGGAGTTCGAAACGGGGAGCTGTTTTTT. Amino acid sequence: CAWSNQLAGVRNGELFF.

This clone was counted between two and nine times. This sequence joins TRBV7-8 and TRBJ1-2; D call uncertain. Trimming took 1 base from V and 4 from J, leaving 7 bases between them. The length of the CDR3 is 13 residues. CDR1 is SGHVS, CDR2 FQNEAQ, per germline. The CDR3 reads CASSLDTRYGYTF. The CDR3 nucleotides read TGTGCCAGCAGCTTAGACACGCGCTATGGCTACACCTTC.

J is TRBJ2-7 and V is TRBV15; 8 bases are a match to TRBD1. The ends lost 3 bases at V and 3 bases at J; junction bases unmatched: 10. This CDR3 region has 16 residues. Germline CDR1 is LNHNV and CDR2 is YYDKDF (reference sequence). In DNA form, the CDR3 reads TGTGCCACCAGCAGGGACCGGGACAGGTCCTTCTACGAGCAGTACTTC. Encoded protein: CATSRDRDRSFYEQYF.

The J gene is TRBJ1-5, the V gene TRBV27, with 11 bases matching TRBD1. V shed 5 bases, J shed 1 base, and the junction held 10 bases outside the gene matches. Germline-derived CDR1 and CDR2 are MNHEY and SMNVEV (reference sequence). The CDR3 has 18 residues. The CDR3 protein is CASSPRDRGEESNQPQHF. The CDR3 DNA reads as TGTGCCAGCAGTCCCCGGGACAGGGGGGAGGAGAGCAATCAGCCCCAGCATTTT.

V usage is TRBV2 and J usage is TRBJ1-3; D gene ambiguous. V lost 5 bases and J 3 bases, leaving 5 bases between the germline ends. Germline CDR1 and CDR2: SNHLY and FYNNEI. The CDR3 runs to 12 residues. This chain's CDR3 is CASSNSGNTIYF. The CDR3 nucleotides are TGTGCCAGCAGTAACAGTGGAAACACCATATATTTT.

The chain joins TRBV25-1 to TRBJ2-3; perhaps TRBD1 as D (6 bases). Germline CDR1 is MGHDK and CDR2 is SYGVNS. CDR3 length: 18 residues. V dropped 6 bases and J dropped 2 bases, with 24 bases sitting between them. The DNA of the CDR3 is TGTGCCAGCAGGGGCGGCAGGGGTCCCCAGCGGATCACAGATACGCAGTATTTT. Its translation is CASRGGRGPQRITDTQYF.

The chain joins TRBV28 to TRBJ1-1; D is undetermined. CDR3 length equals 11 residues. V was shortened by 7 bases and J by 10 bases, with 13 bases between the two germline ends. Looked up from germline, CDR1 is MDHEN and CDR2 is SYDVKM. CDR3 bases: TGTGCCAGCAAAAGTAGACTAGGAGCTTTCTTT. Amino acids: CASKSRLGAFF.

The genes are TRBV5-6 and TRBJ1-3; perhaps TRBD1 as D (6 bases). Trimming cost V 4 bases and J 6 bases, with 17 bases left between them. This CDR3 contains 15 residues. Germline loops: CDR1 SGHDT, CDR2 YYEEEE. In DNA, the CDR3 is TGTGCCAGCAGCGTTACAGGGAAGGGTGTAAACACCATATATTTT. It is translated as CASSVTGKGVNTIYF. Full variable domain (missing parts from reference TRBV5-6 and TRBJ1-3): DAGVTQSPTHLIKTRGQQVTLRCSPKSGHDTVSWYQQALGQGPQFIFQYYEEEERQRGNFPDRFSGHQFPNYSSELNVNALLLGDSALYLCASSVTGKGVNTIYFGEGSWLTVV.

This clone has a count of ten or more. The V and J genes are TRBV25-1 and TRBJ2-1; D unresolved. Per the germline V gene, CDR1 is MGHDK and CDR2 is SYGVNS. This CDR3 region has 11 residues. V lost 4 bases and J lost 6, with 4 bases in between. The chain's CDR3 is CASSASNEQFF. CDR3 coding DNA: TGTGCCAGCAGTGCGAGCAATGAGCAGTTCTTC.